The present T cell receptor beta chain was sequenced within a study of human T cells and chemical hapten exposure. Time point of the sample: pre-sensitization, week 0. Treatment indicated: therapeutic diphenylcyclopropenone sensitization with weekly scalp DPC. The CDR3 covers 15 residues. The V gene's germline CDR1 is SQVTM and CDR2 ANQGSEA. Trimming took off 2 bases at V and 1 base at J, with 14 bases between the two ends. This clonotype was detected only a few times. Via MiXCR, TCRdb re-called the RACE reads, giving one row per CDR3 protein. The repertoire holds around 300,000 distinct CDR3 sequences, approximately 5% seen once, with around 8% in the top ten.

The source is a young woman with alopecia areata. Some clones in this sample may be carry-over from other donors' samples. The chain uses TRBV29-1 and TRBJ2-5; weak D call: TRBD2 (5 bases). Sample: whole blood, taken in connection with sensitization to the hapten diphenylcyclopropenone (DPC). The CDR3 DNA reads as TGCAGCGTTGAAACCCTGGCTAGCAGCCAAGAGACCCAGTACTTC. Its protein product is CSVETLASSQETQYF.